The 21 T cell receptor beta chains in this list originate from one sample, sequenced in a study of response to subunit inactivated influenza vaccine. MiXCR, applied by TCRdb to the RT-PCR reads, yields one record per CDR3 protein. Of 430,000 or so distinct CDR3 sequences listed, about a tenth are singletons. The source was PBMCs from blood, collected roughly 45 days after vaccination. These receptors were obtained from a man aged 50-59 years who received an inactivated influenza vaccine.

This clonotype was seen ten or more times. This chain's CDR3 is CASSRSGGDTQYF. Here the CDR3 DNA reads TGCGCCAGCAGCCGCTCTGGGGGCGATACGCAGTATTTT. V is TRBV4-3 and J is TRBJ2-3; D might be TRBD1 (6 bases). The CDR3 consists of 13 residues. Germline lookup yields CDR1 LGHNA and CDR2 YSLEER. Trimming removed 4 bases from V and 6 bases from J, with 11 bases in between.

The V gene is TRBV4-3, the J gene TRBJ1-1; D unclear. Germline CDR1 and CDR2: LGHNA and YSLEER. The CDR3 covers 14 residues. Trimming pared 0 bases from V and 1 base from J, leaving 6 bases between. The CDR3 DNA is TGCGCCAGCAGCCAAGAGGGTGAGAACACTGAAGCTTTCTTT. This encodes CASSQEGENTEAFF.

This clonotype has at least ten counts. The V call is TRBV5-1, the J call TRBJ2-3; perhaps TRBD1 as D (6 bases). Trimming shortened V by 4 bases and J by 2 bases, and 14 bases separated the two germline ends. Per germline, CDR1 SGHRS and CDR2 YFSETQ. This CDR3 has 15 residues. CDR3 region: CASSADRRFTDTQYF. For the CDR3, the DNA is TGCGCCAGCAGCGCCGACAGGCGTTTCACAGATACGCAGTATTTT.

The table lists this clonotype with a few counts. The chain recombines TRBV7-3 with TRBJ2-3, with TRBD2 as a possible D gene (5 bases). V shed 2 bases and J shed 2 bases, with 11 bases lying between them. This CDR3 region has 15 residues. Germline CDR1 is SGHTA and CDR2 is FQGTGA. The CDR3 spells CASSLLASNTDTQYF. The CDR3 DNA is TGTGCCAGCAGCTTACTAGCCTCAAACACAGATACGCAGTATTTT.

The chain employs TRBV5-8 and TRBJ2-6, with 7 bases lining up with TRBD1. The germline V gene has CDR1 SGHTS and CDR2 YDEGEE. Trimming cost V 4 bases and J 3 bases; bases outside gene matches: 4. The CDR3 covers 15 residues. For the CDR3, the DNA is TGTGCCAGCAGCAAGACAGGGCTTGGGGCCAACGTCCTGACTTTC. Translation gives CASSKTGLGANVLTF.

This clonotype was recorded at least ten times. The chain recombines TRBV7-9 with TRBJ1-4; D unclear. Germline CDR1 SEHNR, CDR2 FQNEAQ (reference sequence). V was trimmed by 1 base and J by 6 bases, leaving 6 bases between them. The CDR3 totals 13 residues. The DNA for the CDR3 is TGTGCCAGCAGCTTAGGGGTATATGAAAAACTGTTTTTT. This sequence encodes CASSLGVYEKLFF.

For this clonotype: One end of the junction fails to match germline, which may point to a read error. V is TRBV20-1 and J is TRBJ2-3; the D is unclear. Germline assignment: CDR1 DFQATT and CDR2 SNEGSKA (reference sequence). The CDR3 spans 12 residues. The CDR3 DNA is TGCAGTGCCAGAGAAATAGGGGATACGCAGTATTTT. It yields the protein CSAREIGDTQYF.

The gene calls are TRBV10-3 and TRBJ1-3; possibly TRBD1 for D (5 bases). Germline V gene lookup returns CDR1 ENHRY and CDR2 SYGVKD. The CDR3 sequence is 12 residues long. V was clipped by 10 bases and J by 3 bases, with 10 bases between them. The CDR3 bases are TGTGCCACCCAGGGTAATGGAAACACCATATATTTT. As protein: CATQGNGNTIYF.

This clonotype came up many times. The rearrangement joins TRBV27 to TRBJ2-2, with TRBD1 matching over 9 bases. The J segment lost 6 bases and the V segment lost 6 bases, leaving 5 bases of the junction unmatched. Germline V gives CDR1 MNHEY, CDR2 SMNVEV (reference sequence). The CDR3 is made up of 14 amino acids. Written as DNA, the CDR3 is TGTGCCAGCAGCCTGACAGGGGGTCCCGGGGAGCTGTTTTTT. Its translation is CASSLTGGPGELFF.

This clonotype has more than one count but fewer than ten. The chain links TRBV3-1 to TRBJ1-1; D gene ambiguous. The germline CDR1 and CDR2 sequences are LGHDT and YNNKEL (reference sequence). With 4 bases removed from V and 7 bases from J, the gap between germline ends came to 16 bases. The CDR3 has 14 residues. CDR3 residues: CASSPTQLGVEAFF. As DNA, the CDR3 is TGTGCCAGCAGCCCCACTCAACTCGGGGTTGAAGCTTTCTTT.

The chain combines TRBV6-5 with TRBJ2-1; D is perhaps TRBD1 (5 bases). Trimming pared 4 bases from V and 6 bases from J, leaving 13 bases between. The CDR3 is 14 amino acids. Germline CDR1 reads MNHEY; CDR2 reads SVGAGI. The CDR3 DNA reads TGTGCCAGCAGTTGGTACGACAGTTCCAATGAGCAGTTCTTC. Protein product: CASSWYDSSNEQFF.

This clonotype was seen a handful of times. The chain joins TRBV13 to TRBJ2-1; D may be TRBD1 or TRBD2 (5 bases each). The V gene lost 10 bases and the J gene lost 3 bases, with 16 bases spanning the gap. The length of the CDR3 is 14 residues. The germline gives CDR1 PRHDT, CDR2 FYEKMQ (reference sequence). CDR3 nucleotides: TGTGCCATTCCCGGGACGCAGCGCTACAATGAGCAGTTCTTC. This codes for CAIPGTQRYNEQFF.

J is TRBJ2-1 and V is TRBV6-2 or TRBV6-3; 8 bases fit TRBD2. Germline V lookup: CDR1 MNHEY, CDR2 SVGEGT. The CDR3 has 15 amino acids. After removal of 2 bases from V and 4 bases from J, the junction contained 4 bases not matched to a gene. CDR3 amino acids: CASSYNSGIYNEQFF. The CDR3 DNA follows: TGTGCCAGCAGTTACAATAGCGGGATTTACAATGAGCAGTTCTTC.

The chain links TRBV11-1 to TRBJ2-7; TRBD2 is a possible D gene (5 bases). The CDR3 length is 18 residues. Trimming shortened V by 4 bases and J by 0 bases, and 22 bases separated the two germline ends. CDR1 and CDR2 from the germline V gene are SGHAT and FQDESV (reference sequence). The CDR3 DNA follows: TGTGCCAGCAGCTCACCGACGTCGATGTCTGAGGGCTCCTACGAGCAGTACTTC. Protein sequence: CASSSPTSMSEGSYEQYF.

In its sample, this clonotype was seen a few times. This chain links TRBV5-1 with TRBJ2-1, with D possibly matching TRBD2 (6 bases). The CDR3 loop spans 14 amino acids. Germline V gene data show CDR1 as SGHRS and CDR2 as YFSETQ. Trimming pared 5 bases from V and 0 bases from J, leaving 9 bases between. CDR3 protein: CASRTGDSYNEQFF. For the CDR3, the DNA is TGCGCCAGCAGGACGGGAGACTCCTACAATGAGCAGTTCTTC.

The rearrangement uses TRBV12-3 or TRBV12-4 and TRBJ1-1; no firm D call. Trimming cost V 5 bases and J 0 bases, with 19 bases left between them. The length of the CDR3 is 17 residues. The CDR3: CASSLLNSVRLNTEAFF. In DNA, the CDR3 is TGTGCCAGCAGTCTGCTTAACTCCGTCCGACTGAACACTGAAGCTTTCTTT.

This clonotype came up a few times. This chain joins TRBV12-3 or TRBV12-4 and TRBJ2-7, with D possibly matching TRBD2 (6 bases). With 2 bases removed from V and 2 bases from J, the gap between germline ends came to 13 bases. The CDR3 runs 15 residues. The CDR3 DNA is TGTGCCAGCAGTTTAAGGGGTAGCGGCCCCTACGAGCAGTACTTC. Its translation: CASSLRGSGPYEQYF.

This rearrangement joins TRBV12-3 or TRBV12-4 to TRBJ1-1; 7 nucleotides match TRBD1. CDR3 length: 13 residues. Trimming removed 5 bases from V and 6 bases from J; junction bases left unmatched: 6. The CDR3 loop is CASSLQGSAEAFF. In DNA form, the CDR3 reads TGTGCCAGCAGTCTACAGGGGAGCGCTGAAGCTTTCTTT.

This clonotype was recorded many times. This chain joins TRBV12-3 or TRBV12-4 and TRBJ1-4, with 10 nucleotides matching TRBD1. This CDR3 spans 14 amino acids. Trimming cost V 5 bases and J 7 bases; bases outside gene matches: 4. The CDR3: CASSLTGGGEKLFF. The CDR3 DNA reads as TGTGCCAGCAGTCTGACAGGGGGCGGTGAAAAACTGTTTTTT.

This clonotype was detected only a few times. J is TRBJ1-1 and V is TRBV7-8; no definite D call. There are 15 residues in the CDR3. Germline CDR1 reads SGHVS; CDR2 reads FQNEAQ. The V end was cut by 1 base, the J end by 4 bases, with 13 bases between. The DNA of the CDR3 is TGTGCCAGCAGCTTAGATTTACGGATCGGCACTGAAGCTTTCTTT. This translates into CASSLDLRIGTEAFF.

This clonotype has a count of ten or more. The chain couples TRBV20-1 to TRBJ1-2; possibly TRBD1 for D (5 bases). The germline V and J ends were trimmed by 0 bases and 8 bases, with 16 bases remaining between them. Per the germline V gene, CDR1 is DFQATT and CDR2 is SNEGSKA (reference sequence). This CDR3 has 14 amino acids. Here the CDR3 reads CSAREGSGVRGYTF. CDR3 bases: TGCAGTGCTAGAGAAGGATCGGGGGTAAGGGGCTACACCTTC.